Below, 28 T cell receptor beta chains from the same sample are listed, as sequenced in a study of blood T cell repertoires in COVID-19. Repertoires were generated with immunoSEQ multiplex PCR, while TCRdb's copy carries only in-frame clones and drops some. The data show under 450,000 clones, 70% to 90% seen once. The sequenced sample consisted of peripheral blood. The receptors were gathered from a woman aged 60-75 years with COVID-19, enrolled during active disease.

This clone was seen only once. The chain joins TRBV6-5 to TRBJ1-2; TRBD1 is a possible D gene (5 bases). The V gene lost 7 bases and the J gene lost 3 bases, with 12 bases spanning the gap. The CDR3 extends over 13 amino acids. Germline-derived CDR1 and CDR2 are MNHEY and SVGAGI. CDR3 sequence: CASIWGGDYGYTF. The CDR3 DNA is TGTGCCAGCATTTGGGGGGGTGACTATGGCTACACCTTC.

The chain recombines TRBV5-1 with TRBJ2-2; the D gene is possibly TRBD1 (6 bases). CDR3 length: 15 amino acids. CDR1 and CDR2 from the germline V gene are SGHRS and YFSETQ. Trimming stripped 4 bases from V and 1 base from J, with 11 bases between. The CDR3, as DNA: TGCGCCAGCAGCCAGACGGGACAGAACACCGGGGAGCTGTTTTTT. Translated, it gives CASSQTGQNTGELFF. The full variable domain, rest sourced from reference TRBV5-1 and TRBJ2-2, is KAGVTQTPRYLIKTRGQQVTLSCSPISGHRSVSWYQQTPGQGLQFLFEYFSETQRNKGNFPGRFSGRQFSNSRSEMNVSTLELGDSALYLCASSQTGQNTGELFFGEGSRLTVL.

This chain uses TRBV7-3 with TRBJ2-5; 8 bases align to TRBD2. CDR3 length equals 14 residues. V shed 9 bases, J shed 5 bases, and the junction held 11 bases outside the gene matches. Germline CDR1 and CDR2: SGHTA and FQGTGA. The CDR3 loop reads CARPRGLAVETQYF. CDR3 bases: TGTGCCAGGCCTAGAGGACTAGCAGTCGAGACCCAGTACTTC.

CDR3 nucleotides: TGTGCCAGCAGCTTATTCTCGACCCAGGACACTGAAGCTTTCTTT. It yields the protein CASSLFSTQDTEAFF. This chain uses TRBV7-9 with TRBJ1-1; D not certain. This CDR3 contains 15 residues. CDR1 SEHNR and CDR2 FQNEAQ come from the germline V gene (reference sequence). V was pared by 2 bases and J by 3 bases, with 13 bases between.

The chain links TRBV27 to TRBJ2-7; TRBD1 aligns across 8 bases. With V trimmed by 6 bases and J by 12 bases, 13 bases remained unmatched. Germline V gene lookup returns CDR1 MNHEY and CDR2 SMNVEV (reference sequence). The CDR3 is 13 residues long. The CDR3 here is CASRPNRGTLPYF. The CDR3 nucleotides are TGTGCCAGCAGACCCAACAGGGGGACCCTGCCGTACTTC.

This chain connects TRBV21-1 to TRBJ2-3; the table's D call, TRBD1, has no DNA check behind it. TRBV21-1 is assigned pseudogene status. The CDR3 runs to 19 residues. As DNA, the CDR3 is TGTGCCAGCAGCAAGAATAAAATTAAAAGGACAGGGGGAACAGATACGCAGTATTTT. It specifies CASSKNKIKRTGGTDTQYF.

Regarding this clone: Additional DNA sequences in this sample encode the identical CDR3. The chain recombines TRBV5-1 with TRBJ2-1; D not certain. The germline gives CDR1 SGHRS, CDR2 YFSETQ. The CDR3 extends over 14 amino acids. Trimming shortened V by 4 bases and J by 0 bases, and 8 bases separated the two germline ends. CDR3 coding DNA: TGCGCCAGCAGCCTCCCGAGCTCCTACAATGAGCAGTTCTTC. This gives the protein CASSLPSSYNEQFF.

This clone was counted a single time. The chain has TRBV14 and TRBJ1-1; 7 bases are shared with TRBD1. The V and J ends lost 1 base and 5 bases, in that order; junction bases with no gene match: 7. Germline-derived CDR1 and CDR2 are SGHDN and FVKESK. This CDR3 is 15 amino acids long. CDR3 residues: CASSQAIGGFTEAFF. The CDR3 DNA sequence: TGTGCCAGCAGCCAAGCAATAGGGGGCTTTACTGAAGCTTTCTTT.

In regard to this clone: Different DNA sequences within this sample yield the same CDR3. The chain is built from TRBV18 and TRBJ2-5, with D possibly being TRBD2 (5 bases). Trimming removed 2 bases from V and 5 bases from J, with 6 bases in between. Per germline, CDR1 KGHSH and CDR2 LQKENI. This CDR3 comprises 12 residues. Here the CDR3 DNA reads TGTGCCAGCTCACCAGGAGGCGAGACCCAGTACTTC. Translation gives CASSPGGETQYF.

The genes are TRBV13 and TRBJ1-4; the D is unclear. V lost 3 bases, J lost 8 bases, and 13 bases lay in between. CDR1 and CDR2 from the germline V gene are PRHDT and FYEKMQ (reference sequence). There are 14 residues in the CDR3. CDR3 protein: CASSFAGPGEKLFF. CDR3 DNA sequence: TGTGCCAGCAGCTTCGCAGGCCCGGGGGAAAAACTGTTTTTT.

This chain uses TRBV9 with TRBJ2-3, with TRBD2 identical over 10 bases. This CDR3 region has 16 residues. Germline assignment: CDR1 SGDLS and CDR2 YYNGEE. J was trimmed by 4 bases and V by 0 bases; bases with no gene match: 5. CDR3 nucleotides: TGTGCCAGCAGCGTAGGAGGAGCGGGGGGGTCAGATACGCAGTATTTT. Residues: CASSVGGAGGSDTQYF.

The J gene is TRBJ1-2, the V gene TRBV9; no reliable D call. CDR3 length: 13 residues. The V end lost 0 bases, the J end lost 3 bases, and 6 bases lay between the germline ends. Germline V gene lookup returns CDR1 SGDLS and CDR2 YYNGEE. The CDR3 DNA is TGTGCCAGCAGCGTAGAACAGCACTATGGCTACACCTTC. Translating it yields CASSVEQHYGYTF.

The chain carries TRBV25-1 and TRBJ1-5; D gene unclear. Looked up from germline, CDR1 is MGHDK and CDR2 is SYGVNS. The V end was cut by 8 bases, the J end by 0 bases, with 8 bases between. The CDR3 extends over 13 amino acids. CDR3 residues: CASGDYSNQPQHF. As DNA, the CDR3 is TGTGCCAGCGGCGACTATAGCAATCAGCCCCAGCATTTT.

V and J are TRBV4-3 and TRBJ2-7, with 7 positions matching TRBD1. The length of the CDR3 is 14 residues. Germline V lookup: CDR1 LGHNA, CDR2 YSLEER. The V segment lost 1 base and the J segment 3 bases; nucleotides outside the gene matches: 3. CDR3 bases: TGCGCCAGCAGCCAAGGGGCAGGGGGCTACGAGCAGTACTTC. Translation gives CASSQGAGGYEQYF.

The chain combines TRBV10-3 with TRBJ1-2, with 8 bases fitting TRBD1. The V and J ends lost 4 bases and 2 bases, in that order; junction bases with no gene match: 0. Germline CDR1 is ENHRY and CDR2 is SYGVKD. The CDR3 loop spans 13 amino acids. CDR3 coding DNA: TGTGCCATCAGTGGACAGGGGAACTATGGCTACACCTTC. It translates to CAISGQGNYGYTF.

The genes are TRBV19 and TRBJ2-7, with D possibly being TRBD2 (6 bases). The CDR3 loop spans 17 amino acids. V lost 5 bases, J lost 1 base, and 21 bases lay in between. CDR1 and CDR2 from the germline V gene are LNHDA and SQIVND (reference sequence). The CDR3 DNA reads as TGTGCCAGTAGTGGATATGCCTTTGGGGGGACTTCCTACGAGCAGTACTTC. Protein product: CASSGYAFGGTSYEQYF. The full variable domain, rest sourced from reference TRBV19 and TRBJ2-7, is DGGITQSPKYLFRKEGQNVTLSCEQNLNHDAMYWYRQDPGQGLRLIYYSQIVNDFQKGDIAEGYSVSREKKESFPLTVTSAQKNPTAFYLCASSGYAFGGTSYEQYFGPGTRLTVT.

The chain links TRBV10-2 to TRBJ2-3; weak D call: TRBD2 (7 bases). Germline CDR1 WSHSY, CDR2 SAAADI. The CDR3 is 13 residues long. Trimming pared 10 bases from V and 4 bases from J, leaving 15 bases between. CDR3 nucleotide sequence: TGCGCCACCGGATCGGGGGGCCCAGATACGCAGTATTTT. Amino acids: CATGSGGPDTQYF.

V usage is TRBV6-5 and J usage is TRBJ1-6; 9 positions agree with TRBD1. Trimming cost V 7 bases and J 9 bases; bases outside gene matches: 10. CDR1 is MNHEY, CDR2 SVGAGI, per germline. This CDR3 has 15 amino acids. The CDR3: CASNPQTGGVSPLHF. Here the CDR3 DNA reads TGTGCCAGCAACCCCCAGACAGGGGGTGTTTCACCCCTCCACTTT.

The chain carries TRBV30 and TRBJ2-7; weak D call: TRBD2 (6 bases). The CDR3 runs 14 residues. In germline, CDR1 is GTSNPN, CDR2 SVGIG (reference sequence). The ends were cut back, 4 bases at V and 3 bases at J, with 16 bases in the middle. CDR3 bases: TGTGCCTGGAAGGAGATGGGGACTCGCTACGAGCAGTACTTC. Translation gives CAWKEMGTRYEQYF.

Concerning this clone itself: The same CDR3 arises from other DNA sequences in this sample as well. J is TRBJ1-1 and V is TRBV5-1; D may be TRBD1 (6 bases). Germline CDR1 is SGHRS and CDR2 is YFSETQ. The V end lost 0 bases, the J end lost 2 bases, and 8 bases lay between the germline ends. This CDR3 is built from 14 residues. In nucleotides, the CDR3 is TGCGCCAGCAGCTTGGGGACAGCAAACACTGAAGCTTTCTTT. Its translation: CASSLGTANTEAFF.

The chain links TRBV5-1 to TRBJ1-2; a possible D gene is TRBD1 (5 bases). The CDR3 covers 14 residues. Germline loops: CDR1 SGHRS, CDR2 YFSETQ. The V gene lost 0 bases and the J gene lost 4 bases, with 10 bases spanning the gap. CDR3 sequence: CASSLDTGFYGYTF. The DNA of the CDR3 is TGCGCCAGCAGCTTGGACACAGGTTTCTATGGCTACACCTTC. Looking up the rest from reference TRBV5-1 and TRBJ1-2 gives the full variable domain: KAGVTQTPRYLIKTRGQQVTLSCSPISGHRSVSWYQQTPGQGLQFLFEYFSETQRNKGNFPGRFSGRQFSNSRSEMNVSTLELGDSALYLCASSLDTGFYGYTFGSGTRLTVV.

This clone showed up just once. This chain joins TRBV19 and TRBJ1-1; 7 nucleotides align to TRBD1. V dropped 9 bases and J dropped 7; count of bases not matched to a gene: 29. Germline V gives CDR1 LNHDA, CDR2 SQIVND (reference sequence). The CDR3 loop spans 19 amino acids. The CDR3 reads CARRGTELTSFELPNEAFF. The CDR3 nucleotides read TGTGCCAGGAGGGGGACAGAACTAACATCTTTTGAACTACCTAATGAAGCTTTCTTT.

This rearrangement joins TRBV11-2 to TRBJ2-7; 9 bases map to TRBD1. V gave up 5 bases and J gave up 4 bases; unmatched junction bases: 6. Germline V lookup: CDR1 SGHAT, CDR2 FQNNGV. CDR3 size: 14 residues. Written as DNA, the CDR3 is TGTGCCAGCAGCCGGACAGGGGACCTATACGAGCAGTACTTC. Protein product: CASSRTGDLYEQYF.

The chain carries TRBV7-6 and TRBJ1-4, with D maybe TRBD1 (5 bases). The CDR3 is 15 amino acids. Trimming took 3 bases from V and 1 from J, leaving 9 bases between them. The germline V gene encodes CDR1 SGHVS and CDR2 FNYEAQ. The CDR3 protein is CASSFRVGTNEKLFF. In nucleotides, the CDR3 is TGTGCCAGCAGCTTCAGGGTGGGAACTAATGAAAAACTGTTTTTT.

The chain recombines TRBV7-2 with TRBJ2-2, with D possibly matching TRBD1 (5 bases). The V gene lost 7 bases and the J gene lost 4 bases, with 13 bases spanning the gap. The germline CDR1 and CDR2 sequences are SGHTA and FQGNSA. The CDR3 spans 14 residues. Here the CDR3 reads CASTRGASTGELFF. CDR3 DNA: TGTGCCAGCACCCGTGGGGCTTCCACCGGGGAGCTGTTTTTT.

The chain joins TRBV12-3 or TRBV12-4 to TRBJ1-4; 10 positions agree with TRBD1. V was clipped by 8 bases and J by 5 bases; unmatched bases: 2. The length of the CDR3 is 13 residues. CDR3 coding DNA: TGTGCCAGCCTGGGACAGGGGAATGAAAAACTGTTTTTT. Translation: CASLGQGNEKLFF.

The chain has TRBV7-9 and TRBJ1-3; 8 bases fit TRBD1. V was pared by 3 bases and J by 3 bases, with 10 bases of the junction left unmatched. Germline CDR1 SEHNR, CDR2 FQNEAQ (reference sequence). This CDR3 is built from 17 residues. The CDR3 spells CASSFIQGDFVGNTIYF. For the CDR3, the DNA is TGTGCCAGCAGCTTCATACAGGGGGATTTTGTTGGAAACACCATATATTTT.

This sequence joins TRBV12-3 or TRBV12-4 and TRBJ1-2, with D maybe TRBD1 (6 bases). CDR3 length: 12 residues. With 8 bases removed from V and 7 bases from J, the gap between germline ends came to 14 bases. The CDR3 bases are TGTGCCAGCTGTCAGGGGCTGGTTGGCTACACCTTC. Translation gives CASCQGLVGYTF.